This T cell receptor (beta chain) was sequenced during a study of regulatory T cells in long-lasting Graves disease. The overall study: Disease was considered persistent Graves' disease after over 5 years of antithyroid drugs (with positive TSH receptor antibodies).

Study-wide findings and caveats: The persistent group shared 2,700 or so public clonotypes, more than the approximately 890 shared by new patients.

Building of the TCR beta libraries involved iRepertoire HTBI primers and Arm-PCR of CDR3 regions. TCRdb recomputed calls from the multiplex PCR reads with MiXCR, one row per CDR3 protein. Here the sample spans roughly 450,000 distinct CDR3 sequences, 20% to 30% being singletons. The V gene end was trimmed by 7 bases and the J gene end by 5 bases; junction bases not matched to a gene: 9. The length of the CDR3 is 14 residues. A few counts support this clonotype. Its antigen is currently unknown. The time point denotes: persistent/refractory GD, antithyroid drugs over 5 years with positive TRAb. PBMCs provided the RNA from which the TCR library was made.

V gene TRBV12-3 or TRBV12-4 combines with J gene TRBJ2-5; 8 bases are shared with TRBD2. Here the sequenced sample was peripheral blood mononuclear cells (PBMCs), taken when the disease was refractory, from a patient treated with antithyroid drugs. The TCR sequence derives from a female donor with Graves disease. The CDR3 region is CASKTSALWETQYF. The CDR3 DNA reads as TGTGCCAGCAAGACTAGCGCTCTATGGGAGACCCAGTACTTC.